Listed below are T cell receptor beta chains from one sample, sequenced in a study of blood T cell repertoires in COVID-19. TCRdb's table, derived via immunoSEQ multiplex PCR, lists solely in-frame clones and lacks some. The sample carries 120,000 to 150,000 clones, roughly 80% recorded once. The material sequenced was peripheral blood. These receptors were obtained from a human donor in a cohort sampled during active COVID-19. Each CDR3 is given with its conserved first and last residue. The order of the fields is clone size, J gene, V gene, D gene, CDR3 DNA, CDR3 protein. A D gene is named only where the DNA matches it firmly. Clone size is given for some rows only: seen once, a few or many times, or a class if the clone is expanded.

clone size: -; J gene: TRBJ1-2; V gene: TRBV3-1/TRBV3-2; D gene: -; CDR3 DNA: TGTGCCAGCAGCCCCGGGACAACATCTTATGGCTACACCTTC; CDR3 protein: CASSPGTTSYGYTF
clone size: -; J gene: TRBJ1-6; V gene: TRBV6-1; D gene: -; CDR3 DNA: TGTGCCAGCAGTGAATGGAAGGAGAGCTCCTATAATTCACCCCTCCACTTT; CDR3 protein: CASSEWKESSYNSPLHF
clone size: once; J gene: TRBJ2-7; V gene: TRBV28; D gene: TRBD2; CDR3 DNA: TGTGCCAGCAGTTTGGGAGCGGGATGGAACGAGCAGTACTTC; CDR3 protein: CASSLGAGWNEQYF
clone size: -; J gene: TRBJ1-6; V gene: TRBV2; D gene: TRBD1; CDR3 DNA: TGTGCCGGAAAGACGACAGGGGACAATTCACCCCTCCACTTT; CDR3 protein: CAGKTTGDNSPLHF
clone size: few; J gene: TRBJ1-4; V gene: TRBV28; D gene: -; CDR3 DNA: TGTGCCAGCACCAAAGGGGCGCAAACAACTAATGAAAAACTGTTTTTT; CDR3 protein: CASTKGAQTTNEKLFF
clone size: -; J gene: TRBJ2-7; V gene: TRBV5-1; D gene: TRBD1; CDR3 DNA: TGCGCCAGCAGCTCGTGGGGACAGCCCCCCTACGAGCAGTACTTC; CDR3 protein: CASSSWGQPPYEQYF
clone size: once; J gene: TRBJ1-1; V gene: TRBV19; D gene: -; CDR3 DNA: TGTGCCAGTAGTTTAGGGTCAGGGAGGACTGAAGCTTTCTTT; CDR3 protein: CASSLGSGRTEAFF
clone size: -; J gene: TRBJ2-1; V gene: TRBV20-1; D gene: TRBD2; CDR3 DNA: TGCAGTGCTAGTCGCGGGAGAACCTACAATGAGCAGTTCTTC; CDR3 protein: CSASRGRTYNEQFF
clone size: -; J gene: TRBJ2-5; V gene: TRBV5-4; D gene: -; CDR3 DNA: TGTGCCAGCAGCTCTCGCCAAGAGACCCAGTACTTC; CDR3 protein: CASSSRQETQYF
clone size: -; J gene: TRBJ2-3; V gene: TRBV13; D gene: TRBD2; CDR3 DNA: TGTGCCAGCAGCTTAATCCAGCGGGGGACCACAGATACGCAGTATTTT; CDR3 protein: CASSLIQRGTTDTQYF
clone size: -; J gene: TRBJ2-7; V gene: TRBV7-6; D gene: TRBD1; CDR3 DNA: TGTGCCAGCAGCCGAGCCACAGGGACAGGGGAAAAGCAGTACTTC; CDR3 protein: CASSRATGTGEKQYF
clone size: -; J gene: TRBJ2-4; V gene: TRBV20-1; D gene: -; CDR3 DNA: TGCAGTGCTAGAGTGTCCGGGGGGCCGTACTTC; CDR3 protein: CSARVSGGPYF
clone size: once; J gene: TRBJ2-1; V gene: TRBV6-2/TRBV6-3; D gene: -; CDR3 DNA: TGTGCCAGCAGTTACCGGAGGGTCAATGGCAATGAGCAGTTCTTC; CDR3 protein: CASSYRRVNGNEQFF
clone size: few; J gene: TRBJ1-6; V gene: TRBV6-1; D gene: TRBD1; CDR3 DNA: TGTGCCAGCAGTGAGGACAGGGCAGGTTCACCCCTCCACTTT; CDR3 protein: CASSEDRAGSPLHF
clone size: -; J gene: TRBJ2-3; V gene: TRBV11-2; D gene: -; CDR3 DNA: TGTGCCAGCAGCTTAGATTACCTGGAGCTAGGAACAGATACGCAGTATTTT; CDR3 protein: CASSLDYLELGTDTQYF
clone size: once; J gene: TRBJ2-3; V gene: TRBV2; D gene: TRBD2; CDR3 DNA: TGTGCCAGCAGGCCCAGCGGGAGACTTTTAGATACGCAGTATTTT; CDR3 protein: CASRPSGRLLDTQYF
clone size: -; J gene: TRBJ1-1; V gene: TRBV6-6; D gene: -; CDR3 DNA: TGTGCCAGCAGTTACGGGGCAAGAACTGAAGCTTTCTTT; CDR3 protein: CASSYGARTEAFF
clone size: -; J gene: TRBJ1-4; V gene: TRBV7-9; D gene: TRBD1; CDR3 DNA: TGTGCCAGCAGCTTAGACAGGGGGAATGAAAAACTGTTTTTT; CDR3 protein: CASSLDRGNEKLFF
clone size: -; J gene: TRBJ2-3; V gene: TRBV11-3; D gene: TRBD2; CDR3 DNA: TGTGCCAGCAGCTTAGGTTTTCTTGCGGGGGGCACAGATACGCAGTATTTT; CDR3 protein: CASSLGFLAGGTDTQYF
clone size: few; J gene: TRBJ2-1; V gene: TRBV11-2; D gene: TRBD2; CDR3 DNA: TGTGCCAGCAGGCCTCTAGCGGGAGGTAACAATGAGCAGTTCTTC; CDR3 protein: CASRPLAGGNNEQFF
clone size: -; J gene: TRBJ2-6; V gene: TRBV18; D gene: -; CDR3 DNA: TGTGCCAGCTCAAAGTATCAGGGGTCTGGGGCCAACGTCCTGACTTTC; CDR3 protein: CASSKYQGSGANVLTF
clone size: -; J gene: TRBJ1-2; V gene: TRBV28; D gene: TRBD1; CDR3 DNA: TGTGCCAGCAGACAGGGGGGAAAGGGCTACACCTTC; CDR3 protein: CASRQGGKGYTF
clone size: -; J gene: TRBJ2-5; V gene: TRBV9; D gene: TRBD1; CDR3 DNA: TGTGCCAGCAGCGTATCCTGGGACAGACAAGAGACCCAGTACTTC; CDR3 protein: CASSVSWDRQETQYF
clone size: few; J gene: TRBJ2-5; V gene: TRBV27; D gene: TRBD2; CDR3 DNA: TGTGCCAGCAGTTTATGGGGGACTCGCGGGGGGGCCTTTTATGGGACCCAGTACTTC; CDR3 protein: CASSLWGTRGGAFYGTQYF
clone size: -; J gene: TRBJ1-5; V gene: TRBV5-1; D gene: TRBD1; CDR3 DNA: TGCGCCAGCAGCCAGGGACAGGGGGAAGAGCCCCAGCATTTT; CDR3 protein: CASSQGQGEEPQHF
clone size: -; J gene: TRBJ2-3; V gene: TRBV18; D gene: -; CDR3 DNA: TGTGCCAGCCGTACAACTGGACTCACGCAGTATTTT; CDR3 protein: CASRTTGLTQYF
clone size: -; J gene: TRBJ2-2; V gene: TRBV9; D gene: -; CDR3 DNA: TGTGCCAGCAGCGTAGATCCAGGGTCCATATTGAACACCGGGGAGCTGTTTTTT; CDR3 protein: CASSVDPGSILNTGELFF
clone size: -; J gene: TRBJ1-1; V gene: TRBV6-1; D gene: -; CDR3 DNA: TGTGCCAGCAGTGAAGGCCGACACGGTCAAATGAACACTGAAGCTTTCTTT; CDR3 protein: CASSEGRHGQMNTEAFF
clone size: -; J gene: TRBJ2-5; V gene: TRBV2; D gene: TRBD2; CDR3 DNA: TGTGCCAGCAGTGAGCCGGGACTAGCGGGGGATAGGGAGACCCAGTACTTC; CDR3 protein: CASSEPGLAGDRETQYF
clone size: -; J gene: TRBJ1-1; V gene: TRBV9; D gene: -; CDR3 DNA: TGTGCCAGCAGCGTAGGAGCCCATGCGAACACTGAAGCTTTCTTT; CDR3 protein: CASSVGAHANTEAFF
clone size: -; J gene: TRBJ1-1; V gene: TRBV6-5; D gene: TRBD1; CDR3 DNA: TGTGCCAGCAGTTCTGCGGGGACAGGAGTTGAAGCTTTCTTT; CDR3 protein: CASSSAGTGVEAFF
clone size: -; J gene: TRBJ2-3; V gene: TRBV18; D gene: -; CDR3 DNA: TGTGCCAGCTCACCAATCCGGGTCGACACAGATACGCAGTATTTT; CDR3 protein: CASSPIRVDTDTQYF
clone size: -; J gene: TRBJ1-4; V gene: TRBV7-9; D gene: -; CDR3 DNA: TGTGCCAGCAGCTTAGCAGGGGGTGAAAAACTGTTTTTT; CDR3 protein: CASSLAGGEKLFF
clone size: -; J gene: TRBJ1-1; V gene: TRBV15; D gene: -; CDR3 DNA: TGTGCCACCGGCAGGGTGGGCGGGGCTGTTGAAGCTTTCTTT; CDR3 protein: CATGRVGGAVEAFF
clone size: -; J gene: TRBJ1-5; V gene: TRBV10-3; D gene: TRBD1; CDR3 DNA: TGTGCCATCAGTCCCGGGACAGGGGATCGAACGGCTCAGCCCCAGCATTTT; CDR3 protein: CAISPGTGDRTAQPQHF
clone size: -; J gene: TRBJ2-4; V gene: TRBV30; D gene: TRBD1; CDR3 DNA: TGTGCCTGGAGTTCAACAGGGGGCAGGAACATTCAGTACTTC; CDR3 protein: CAWSSTGGRNIQYF
clone size: -; J gene: TRBJ2-1; V gene: TRBV9; D gene: TRBD2; CDR3 DNA: TGTGCCAGCAGCGGGACTAGCGGGGACAATGAGCAGTTCTTC; CDR3 protein: CASSGTSGDNEQFF
clone size: -; J gene: TRBJ1-6; V gene: TRBV5-1; D gene: TRBD1; CDR3 DNA: TGCGCCAGCAGCTTCAGTACAGGGGGTAATTCACCCCTCCACTTT; CDR3 protein: CASSFSTGGNSPLHF
clone size: -; J gene: TRBJ1-2; V gene: TRBV5-4; D gene: TRBD1; CDR3 DNA: TGTGCCAGCAGCTTGCAGGGGGCGCAGGGCTATGGCTACACCTTC; CDR3 protein: CASSLQGAQGYGYTF
clone size: -; J gene: TRBJ1-2; V gene: TRBV5-1; D gene: TRBD1; CDR3 DNA: TGCGCCAGCAGCTTGGCCCCAGGACAGGGGAAGGGTAACTATGGCTACACCTTC; CDR3 protein: CASSLAPGQGKGNYGYTF
clone size: -; J gene: TRBJ1-1; V gene: TRBV20-1; D gene: -; CDR3 DNA: TGCAGTGCTAGTTTCGGGTCGGGGAACACTGAAGCTTTCTTT; CDR3 protein: CSASFGSGNTEAFF
clone size: -; J gene: TRBJ2-1; V gene: TRBV5-1; D gene: TRBD2; CDR3 DNA: TGCGCCAGCAGCTTGGGCGGGGGGATTTACAATGAGCAGTTCTTC; CDR3 protein: CASSLGGGIYNEQFF
clone size: -; J gene: TRBJ2-2; V gene: TRBV2; D gene: TRBD2; CDR3 DNA: TGTGCCAGCAGAACTAGCGGGAGGGGGAACACCGGGGAGCTGTTTTTT; CDR3 protein: CASRTSGRGNTGELFF
clone size: -; J gene: TRBJ1-5; V gene: TRBV2; D gene: -; CDR3 DNA: TGTGCCAGCACAGGGTCAGGGAATCAGCCCCAGCATTTT; CDR3 protein: CASTGSGNQPQHF